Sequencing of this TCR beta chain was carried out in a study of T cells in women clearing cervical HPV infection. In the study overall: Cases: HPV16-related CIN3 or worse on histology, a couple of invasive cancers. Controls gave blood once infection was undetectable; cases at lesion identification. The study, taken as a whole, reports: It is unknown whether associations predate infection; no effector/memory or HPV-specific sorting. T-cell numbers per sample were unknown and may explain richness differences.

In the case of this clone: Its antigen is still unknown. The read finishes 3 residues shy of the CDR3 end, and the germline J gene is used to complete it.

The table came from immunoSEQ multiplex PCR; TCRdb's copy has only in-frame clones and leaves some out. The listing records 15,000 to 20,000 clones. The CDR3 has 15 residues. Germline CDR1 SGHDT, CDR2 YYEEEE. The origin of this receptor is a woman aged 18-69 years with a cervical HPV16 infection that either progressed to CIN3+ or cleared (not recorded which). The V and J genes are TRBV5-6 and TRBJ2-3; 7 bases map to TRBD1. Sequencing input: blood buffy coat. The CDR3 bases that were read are TGTGCCAGCAGCTTTCGGGACAGTAGAATGGAGACG. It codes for CASSFRDSRMET. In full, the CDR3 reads CASSFRDSRMETQYF. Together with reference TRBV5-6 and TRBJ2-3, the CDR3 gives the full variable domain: DAGVTQSPTHLIKTRGQQVTLRCSPKSGHDTVSWYQQALGQGPQFIFQYYEEEERQRGNFPDRFSGHQFPNYSSELNVNALLLGDSALYLCASSFRDSRMETQYFGPGTRLTVL.